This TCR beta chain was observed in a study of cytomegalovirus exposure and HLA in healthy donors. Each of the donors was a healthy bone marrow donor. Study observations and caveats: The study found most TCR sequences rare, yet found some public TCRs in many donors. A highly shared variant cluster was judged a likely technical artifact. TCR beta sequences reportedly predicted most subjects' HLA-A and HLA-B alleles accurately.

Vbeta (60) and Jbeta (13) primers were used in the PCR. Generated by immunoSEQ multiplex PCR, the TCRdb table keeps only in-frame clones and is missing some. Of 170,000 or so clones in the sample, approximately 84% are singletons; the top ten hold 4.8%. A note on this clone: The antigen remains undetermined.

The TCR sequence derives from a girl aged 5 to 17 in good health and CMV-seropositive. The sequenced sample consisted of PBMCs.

The CDR3 loop reads CASRKASGPQETQYF. CDR3 nucleotides: TGTGCCAGCAGGAAGGCTAGCGGGCCCCAAGAGACCCAGTACTTC. The rearrangement joins TRBV2 to TRBJ2-5; 8 bases are shared with TRBD2. The CDR3 consists of 15 residues. Trimming cost V 6 bases and J 1 base; bases outside gene matches: 7. Germline CDR1 and CDR2: SNHLY and FYNNEI.